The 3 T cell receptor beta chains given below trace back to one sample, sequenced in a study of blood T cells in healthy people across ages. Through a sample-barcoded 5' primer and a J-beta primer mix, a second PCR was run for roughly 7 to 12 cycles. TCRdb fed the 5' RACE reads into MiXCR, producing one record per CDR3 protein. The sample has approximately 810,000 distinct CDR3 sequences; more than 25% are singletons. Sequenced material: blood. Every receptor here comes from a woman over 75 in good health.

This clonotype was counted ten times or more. The CDR3: CASSPDLGEQFF. For the CDR3, the DNA is TGTGCCAGCTCACCAGACCTGGGTGAGCAGTTCTTC. This rearrangement joins TRBV18 to TRBJ2-1, with no clear D. The V gene's germline CDR1 is KGHSH and CDR2 LQKENI. V lost 2 bases to trimming and J lost 9 bases, with 8 bases between them. The CDR3 covers 12 residues.

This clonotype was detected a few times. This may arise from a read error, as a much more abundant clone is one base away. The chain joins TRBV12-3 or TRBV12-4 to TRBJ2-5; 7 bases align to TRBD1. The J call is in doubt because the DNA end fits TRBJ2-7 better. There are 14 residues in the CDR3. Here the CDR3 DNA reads TGTGCCAGCAGGTTAGCACGGACAGGCAACGAGCAGTACTTC. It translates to CASRLARTGNEQYF.

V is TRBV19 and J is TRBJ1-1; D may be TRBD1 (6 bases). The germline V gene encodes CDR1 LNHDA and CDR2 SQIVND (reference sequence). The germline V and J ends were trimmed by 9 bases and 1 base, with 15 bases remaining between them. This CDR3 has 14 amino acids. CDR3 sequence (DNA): TGTGCCAGCCGACCGAGGGACAAGAACACTGAAGCTTTCTTT. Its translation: CASRPRDKNTEAFF. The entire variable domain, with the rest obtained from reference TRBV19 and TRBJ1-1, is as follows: DGGITQSPKYLFRKEGQNVTLSCEQNLNHDAMYWYRQDPGQGLRLIYYSQIVNDFQKGDIAEGYSVSREKKESFPLTVTSAQKNPTAFYLCASRPRDKNTEAFFGQGTRLTVV.